The T cell receptor (beta chain) described here comes from a study of cytomegalovirus exposure and HLA in healthy donors. The germline CDR1 and CDR2 sequences are MNHNY and SVGAGI (reference sequence). This CDR3 spans 14 amino acids. Trimming shortened V by 7 bases and J by 7 bases, and 14 bases separated the two germline ends. This clone was detected once. Its target is not known. The study's findings and limits: Reports indicated that the classifier achieved high specificity and sensitivity in diagnosing cytomegalovirus status.

60 Vbeta and 13 Jbeta primers were used in PCR. The assay was immunoSEQ multiplex PCR, and TCRdb's table has in-frame clones only and misses some. The sample has some 120,000 clones, around 76% seen once. The chain couples TRBV6-6 to TRBJ1-6; D is uncertain. Specimen: PBMCs. This sequence originates from a woman between 40 and 55 years old in good health and CMV-seropositive. The CDR3 sequence is CASNRDLGNSPLHF. Here the CDR3 DNA reads TGTGCCAGCAATCGGGATTTGGGCAATTCACCCCTCCACTTT.